Listed below are T cell receptor beta chains from one sample, sequenced in a study of T-cell memory formation after mild COVID-19. Using its own MiXCR run on the 5' RACE reads, TCRdb lists one record per CDR3 protein. The sample has hundreds of thousands of distinct CDR3 sequences, roughly an eighth seen once. Sequencing was done on a sample of PBMCs or a T cell subset sorted from them (not recorded which). All receptors derive from a man between 18 and 29 years old who had mild COVID-19 (a few samples of this study predate the infection). Cell type and time point are not known. The CDR3 runs from the conserved cysteine through the conserved F or W. The D gene is left open where the match is weak. Some rows mark clone size as missing; the rest say once, few, many or name a class of expanded clone.

D gene,V gene,J gene,clone size,CDR3 length,CDR3 DNA,CDR3 protein
TRBD2,TRBV5-1,TRBJ2-4,-,14,TGCGCCAGCAGCTTTAGCGGGGGTGGAAACATTCAGTACTTC,CASSFSGGGNIQYF
TRBD2,TRBV4-1,TRBJ2-3,-,17,TGCGCCAGCAGCCAAGACCCCGCCGGGACTACAACAGATACGCAGTATTTT,CASSQDPAGTTTDTQYF
-,TRBV7-6,TRBJ2-7,few,14,TGTGCCACCAAGCCCCGGGACTCTTCCTACGAGCAGTACTTC,CATKPRDSSYEQYF
-,TRBV10-2,TRBJ2-7,many,15,TGCGCCAGCCAAGAGCCCTCGGGGACCTTCTACGAGCAGTACTTC,CASQEPSGTFYEQYF
-,TRBV29-1,TRBJ2-7,-,13,TGCAGCGTTGTCGACAGGAGCTCCTACGAGCAGTACTTC,CSVVDRSSYEQYF
TRBD1,TRBV24-1,TRBJ2-1,few,15,TGTGCCACCAGTGACCAAACAGGGGCCCTCAATGAGCAGTTCTTC,CATSDQTGALNEQFF
TRBD2,TRBV11-2,TRBJ2-5,many,17,TGTGCCAGCAGCTTAGATTTCTGGGGGGGGGTCCCAGAGACCCAGTACTTC,CASSLDFWGGVPETQYF
TRBD1,TRBV5-1,TRBJ2-3,-,16,TGCGCCAGCAGCCAGCTGACAGGGGGCGCACCAGATACGCAGTATTTT,CASSQLTGGAPDTQYF
-,TRBV6-1,TRBJ1-1,-,15,TGTGCCAGCAGTACAAAGGCGTTCCAGAACACTGAAGCTTTCTTT,CASSTKAFQNTEAFF
-,TRBV7-5,TRBJ2-3,few,18,-,CISVPEARGERGMDTQYF
-,TRBV7-2,TRBJ2-2,few,15,TGTGCCAGCAGCAATCGGGGGCCGAACACCGGGGAGCTGTTTTTT,CASSNRGPNTGELFF
-,TRBV6-2/TRBV6-3,TRBJ2-7,few,14,TGTGCCAGCAGTTGGGACCCCCTCTCCTACGAGCAGTACTTC,CASSWDPLSYEQYF
-,TRBV7-2,TRBJ2-2,few,14,TGTGCCAGCAGCTACCGGGACGGCCTAGGGGAGCTGTTTTTT,CASSYRDGLGELFF
-,TRBV6-5,TRBJ2-7,many,15,TGTGCCAGCAGTTACTCTAGGACAGAGGGCTCCGAGCAGTACTTC,CASSYSRTEGSEQYF
-,TRBV6-2/TRBV6-3,TRBJ1-2,few,13,TGTGCCAGCAGGGACGACACGGACGAGGGCTACACCTTC,CASRDDTDEGYTF
-,TRBV20-1,TRBJ2-7,-,13,TGCAGTGCCCGAGACAGATTCTCCTACGAGCAGTACTTC,CSARDRFSYEQYF
-,TRBV9,TRBJ2-3,few,16,TGTGCCAGCAGCGTAGCCCCCCAAGGGCCGAGGGATACGCAGTATTTT,CASSVAPQGPRDTQYF
-,TRBV5-1,TRBJ2-7,few,15,TGCGCCAGCAGCCAAACGGCAGGCAGGTACTACGAGCAGTACTTC,CASSQTAGRYYEQYF
-,TRBV25-1,TRBJ1-4,-,12,TGTGCCAGCAGTGACAGGGACGAAAAACTGTTTTTT,CASSDRDEKLFF
TRBD2,TRBV5-1,TRBJ2-3,few,15,TGCGCCAGCAGCTCTAGCGGGGACGGCACAGATACGCAGTATTTT,CASSSSGDGTDTQYF
-,TRBV5-1,TRBJ2-1,many,15,TGCGCCAGCAGCTTGGTCGGGGGAAAATCTCATGAGCAGTTCTTC,CASSLVGGKSHEQFF
TRBD1,TRBV6-5,TRBJ2-3,few,15,TGTGCCAGCAGCCGGACAGGGGATTACACAGATACGCAGTATTTT,CASSRTGDYTDTQYF
-,TRBV6-2/TRBV6-3,TRBJ2-1,many,14,TGTGCCAGCAGTTCGATCGGGTCCTTGCATGAGCAGTTCTTC,CASSSIGSLHEQFF
-,TRBV20-1,TRBJ2-5,once,14,TGCAGTGCTAGAGGTCCGGTCGGTCGGGAGACCCAGTACTTC,CSARGPVGRETQYF
-,TRBV12-5,TRBJ1-5,-,14,TGTGCTAGTGGTCCCAGCCCCGGGGTTCAGCCCCAGCATTTT,CASGPSPGVQPQHF
-,TRBV7-2,TRBJ2-1,many,17,TGTGCCAGCAGCGTCAGGGGACGGGGGGAACCCTACAATGAGCAGTTCTTC,CASSVRGRGEPYNEQFF
TRBD1,TRBV7-3,TRBJ2-1,-,15,TGTGCCAGCAGCCTCGACAGGGCACTTTTAAATGAGCAGTTCTTC,CASSLDRALLNEQFF
TRBD2,TRBV6-6,TRBJ2-2,-,17,TGTGCCAGCAGTCGGGGACTAGCGGGGGGTTTCCCCGGGGAGCTGTTTTTT,CASSRGLAGGFPGELFF
-,TRBV11-2,TRBJ2-7,-,15,TGTGCCAGCAGCACCCTGACGCGCCGACCCTACGAGCAGTACTTC,CASSTLTRRPYEQYF
-,TRBV7-9,TRBJ2-2,many,13,TGTGCCAGCAGCTTCTGGGAGGCCGGGGAGCTGTTTTTT,CASSFWEAGELFF
-,TRBV7-2,TRBJ2-1,-,13,TGTGCCAGCAGCCAAGAGGGTTTTAATGAGCAGTTCTTC,CASSQEGFNEQFF
TRBD2,TRBV3-1,TRBJ2-5,many,14,TGTGCCAGCAGCCAAGATGCTAGCGGGGAGACCCAGTACTTC,CASSQDASGETQYF
-,TRBV19,TRBJ1-5,few,15,TGTGCCAGTACGCCTGGGTGGGGACTTAATCAGCCCCAGCATTTT,CASTPGWGLNQPQHF
TRBD2,TRBV12-3/TRBV12-4,TRBJ2-1,few,14,TGTGCCAGCAGGCGGAGCGGGGGGCTCAATGAGCAGTTCTTC,CASRRSGGLNEQFF
-,TRBV3-1,TRBJ2-1,many,14,TGTGCCAGCAGCCGGCGGAGCTCCTACAATGAGCAGTTCTTC,CASSRRSSYNEQFF
-,TRBV20-1,TRBJ2-7,few,16,TGCAGTGCTAGGGTCCTTAGAGGCTCCGAAGCCTACGAGCAGTACTTC,CSARVLRGSEAYEQYF
-,TRBV9,TRBJ2-3,few,16,TGTGCCAGCAGCGTGGGGAGAGGAGGAGGCCCAGATACGCAGTATTTT,CASSVGRGGGPDTQYF
TRBD2,TRBV2,TRBJ2-1,many,14,TGTGCCAGCAATCTAGCGGGGACGGGCAATGAGCAGTTCTTC,CASNLAGTGNEQFF
-,TRBV30,TRBJ2-1,-,11,TGTGCCGCCTCCTGGGTGGATGAGCAGTTCTTC,CAASWVDEQFF
TRBD2,TRBV4-3,TRBJ2-3,few,15,TGCGCCAGCAGCCAGCTAGCGGGGAGCACAGATACGCAGTATTTT,CASSQLAGSTDTQYF
-,TRBV12-3/TRBV12-4,TRBJ2-2,-,15,TGTGCCAGCAGTTTCTCGGATCCTGGGCCCGGGGAGCTGTTTTTT,CASSFSDPGPGELFF
-,TRBV15,TRBJ1-1,-,16,TGTGCCACCAGCGCCCAGCCCCCCGGGACTGGCACTGAAGCTTTCTTT,CATSAQPPGTGTEAFF
-,TRBV7-2,TRBJ1-2,-,13,TGTGCCAGCAGCGCGGGTAGGGGGTTCGGCTACACCTTC,CASSAGRGFGYTF
TRBD2,TRBV3-1,TRBJ2-1,-,17,TGTGCCAGCAGCCAAGATCGGGGACTAGCGATTTACAATGAGCAGTTCTTC,CASSQDRGLAIYNEQFF
-,TRBV18,TRBJ2-5,many,15,TGTGCCAGCTCACTCATAATAACCAACCAAGAGACCCAGTACTTC,CASSLIITNQETQYF
-,TRBV18,TRBJ1-2,-,14,TGTGCCAGCTCACCATATGCAGGGAACTATGGCTACACCTTC,CASSPYAGNYGYTF
-,TRBV20-1,TRBJ1-4,few,14,TGCAGTGCTAGCGGTCGGAGAACTTTGGGAAAACTGTTTTTT,CSASGRRTLGKLFF
-,TRBV7-2,TRBJ2-1,few,12,TGTGCCAGCAGCTTACTCACGCGAGAGCAGTTCTTC,CASSLLTREQFF
TRBD2,TRBV20-1,TRBJ2-7,few,13,TGCAGTGCCAGACTGACTAGCGGCTACGAGCAGTACTTC,CSARLTSGYEQYF
TRBD2,TRBV15,TRBJ2-4,many,15,TGTGCCACCAGCCCTCGCCCGGGACTAGGTGACATTCAGTACTTC,CATSPRPGLGDIQYF
-,TRBV7-2,TRBJ2-5,many,15,TGTGCCAGCAGCTTTATTCTGGACTTGAAAGAGACCCAGTACTTC,CASSFILDLKETQYF
-,TRBV5-1,TRBJ2-5,many,13,TGCGCCAGCGGGGGGGACAGACAAGAGACCCAGTACTTC,CASGGDRQETQYF